This T cell receptor (beta chain) comes out of a study of blood T cell repertoires in COVID-19. The V and J ends lost 6 bases and 8 bases respectively, with 10 bases between them. In germline, CDR1 is LNHDA, CDR2 SQIVND (reference sequence). The CDR3 is 12 amino acids. Researchers sorted participants into cohorts using their self-reported clinical history. Profiled with immunoSEQ multiplex PCR; TCRdb holds only in-frame clones, not every one. This table has around 270,000 clones, over 80% appearing once. Sequenced: PBMCs or T cells enriched from blood (not recorded which). The chain has TRBV19 and TRBJ1-4, with D perhaps TRBD1 (5 bases). The clonotype was recovered from a woman aged 40 to 50 who had been exposed to COVID-19. The CDR3: CASRTVEEKLFF. CDR3 in DNA: TGTGCCAGTAGGACAGTAGAAGAAAAACTGTTTTTT.